This note documents a single T cell receptor beta chain sequence. What it binds is not known. Newly diagnosed hyperthyroidism patients aged 18 to 65 years had disease lasting under 2 months. Researchers took RNA transcripts and amplified the TCR beta CDR3 regions from them. TCR CDR3 underwent first-round RT-PCR with the HTBI primer set. One entry per CDR3 protein results from TCRdb running MiXCR on the multiplex PCR reads. The repertoire holds around 700,000 distinct CDR3 sequences, with around 20% as singletons. The entry originates in a study of T cells in Graves' hyperthyroidism and ophthalmopathy. CDR3 length: 15 residues. Per germline, CDR1 LNHDA and CDR2 SQIVND (reference sequence). The V end was cut by 5 bases, the J end by 7 bases, with 18 bases between. The study, taken as a whole, reports: Among clonotypes expanded in thyroid above 0.001, most were also found in blood.

This rearrangement joins TRBV19 to TRBJ2-4; D possibly corresponds to TRBD1 (8 bases). The TCR sequence derives from a woman aged 45 to 65 with Graves' hyperthyroidism that later progressed to Graves' ophthalmopathy. The sequenced sample was blood. The CDR3 nucleotides read TGTGCCAGTAGTCCCGACAGGGGAGGGAGGAACATTCAGTACTTC. Residues: CASSPDRGGRNIQYF.